This T cell receptor (beta chain) was identified in a study of T cells in tuberculosis. Study overall: IGRA-negative adolescents, IGRA-positive adolescents with latent tuberculosis and adults with active tuberculosis formed this South African cohort. Whole-study findings and limits: The TCR-beta difference was not significant; alpha differences partly reflected length. GMM-specific TCRs were nearer to active tuberculosis alpha repertoires, suggesting expansion.

This clone is a singleton in its sample. What it binds is unknown. Method: immunoSEQ multiplex PCR; TCRdb's copy keeps in-frame clones and lacks some. This sample carries 30,000 to 35,000 clones, about 89% of them seen once, and the ten largest clones take 2.2%. Latent tuberculosis screening used tuberculin skin test and IGRA at entry. The ends were cut back, 6 bases at V and 5 bases at J, with 17 bases in the middle. Germline lookup yields CDR1 SGHTA and CDR2 FQGNSA. CDR3 length equals 15 residues. The chain combines TRBV7-2 with TRBJ2-1; a possible D gene is TRBD1 (6 bases). The source is a donor aged 5 to 30 with latent tuberculosis or without tuberculosis infection. Sequenced material: PBMCs. This CDR3 is CASSEWGLLDNEQFF. DNA of the CDR3: TGTGCCAGCAGTGAGTGGGGGCTTCTCGACAATGAGCAGTTCTTC.